This T cell receptor beta chain is drawn from a study of human T cells and chemical hapten exposure. Germline assignment: CDR1 DFQATT and CDR2 SNEGSKA (reference sequence). V was trimmed by 0 bases and J by 8 bases, leaving 11 bases between them. The CDR3 extends over 13 amino acids. Details on this clonotype: Its antigen remains unidentified.

TCRdb passed the RACE reads through MiXCR, listing each CDR3 protein once. The sample includes approximately 90,000 distinct CDR3 sequences, approximately 11% of them seen just once. Whole-study findings and limits: TCRs exceeding a frequency of 1 in 1000 stayed unchanged under DPC sensitization.

As to time point: patch test 2, 6 weeks after DPC sensitization. The sample's treatment: therapeutic diphenylcyclopropenone sensitization with weekly scalp DPC. Unseparated into fractions, whole blood served as the source from which total RNA was extracted. The origin of this receptor is a man aged 35 to 55 with alopecia areata. Some clones in this sample may be carry-over from other donors' samples. Sample: whole blood, taken in connection with sensitization to the hapten diphenylcyclopropenone (DPC). This chain links TRBV20-1 with TRBJ2-4; D perhaps matches TRBD1 (5 bases). CDR3 region: CSARDQGQDIQYF. The DNA for the CDR3 is TGCAGTGCTAGAGATCAGGGCCAGGACATTCAGTACTTC.